This entry lists 29 T cell receptor beta chains sequenced from one sample in a study of cytomegalovirus exposure and HLA in healthy donors. 13 Jbeta primers and 60 Vbeta primers were used for the PCR. Profiled with immunoSEQ multiplex PCR; TCRdb holds only in-frame clones, not every one. The table records about 150,000 clones, 87% of them present only once. The sample consisted of PBMCs. Receptor source: a woman in her 30s in good health and CMV-seronegative.

This chain joins TRBV12-1 and TRBJ1-5; no check of the table's D call, TRBD1, against the DNA was made. TRBV12-1 has pseudogene status. The CDR3 is 17 residues long. The CDR3 here is CASSSEKWTVSNQPQHF. The DNA of the CDR3 is TGTGCCAGCAGCTCCGAAAAATGGACAGTTAGCAATCAGCCCCAGCATTTT.

V and J are TRBV7-9 and TRBJ2-1, with 10 bases identical to TRBD2. Looked up from germline, CDR1 is SEHNR and CDR2 is FQNEAQ (reference sequence). CDR3 length: 16 amino acids. V was pared by 1 base and J by 7 bases, with 7 bases of the junction left unmatched. This CDR3 is CASSLGGLARGNEQFF. The CDR3 coding sequence is TGTGCCAGCAGCTTAGGGGGACTAGCGAGGGGGAATGAGCAGTTCTTC.

This chain uses TRBV4-3 with TRBJ2-2; TRBD1 matches 7 bases. V was clipped by 2 bases and J by 7 bases; unmatched bases: 13. The CDR3 loop spans 17 amino acids. Germline-derived CDR1 and CDR2 are LGHNA and YSLEER. CDR3 in DNA: TGCGCCAGCAGCCAAACCTACGGGACAGTAAGGGGCGGGGAGCTGTTTTTT. Translating gives CASSQTYGTVRGGELFF.

The J gene is TRBJ2-7, the V gene TRBV15, with 7 positions matching TRBD2. Germline V gene data show CDR1 as LNHNV and CDR2 as YYDKDF (reference sequence). The CDR3 is 13 amino acids. The junction had 3 bases not matched to a gene; V was cut back by 0 bases and J by 7 bases. CDR3 loop: CATSREDGREQYF. CDR3 DNA: TGTGCCACCAGCAGAGAGGACGGGAGGGAGCAGTACTTC.

The rearrangement links TRBV25-1 to TRBJ2-7, with 8 bases aligning to TRBD2. V was clipped by 4 bases and J by 5 bases; unmatched bases: 7. The CDR3 consists of 14 residues. Per germline, CDR1 MGHDK and CDR2 SYGVNS. The CDR3 is CASSGPGLVHEQYF. As DNA, the CDR3 is TGTGCCAGCAGTGGACCGGGACTAGTCCACGAGCAGTACTTC.

This clone was counted a few times. The chain recombines TRBV30 with TRBJ1-6; D gene ambiguous. The CDR3 spans 11 residues. Deletions cut 0 bases from V and 10 bases from J, with 4 bases between. CDR1 is GTSNPN and CDR2 is SVGIG in the germline V gene (reference sequence). The CDR3 nucleotides are TGTGCCTGGAGTGTACACTCACCCCTCCACTTT. Protein: CAWSVHSPLHF.

The chain recombines TRBV21-1 with TRBJ1-2. TRBV21-1 is assigned pseudogene status. This CDR3 has 16 residues. The DNA of the CDR3 is TGTGCCAGCAGCAAGCCGGGGAACGGGGAGGACTATGGCTACACCTTC. This sequence encodes CASSKPGNGEDYGYTF.

The chain employs TRBV9 and TRBJ2-1; 9 nucleotides line up with TRBD2. CDR1 is SGDLS, CDR2 YYNGEE, per germline. Trimming at V came to 4 bases and at J to 8 bases, leaving 10 bases not matched to a gene. The CDR3 sequence is 15 residues long. The CDR3 sequence: CASSLRAGGVYEQFF. The CDR3 nucleotides read TGTGCCAGCAGCTTACGGGCGGGGGGGGTCTATGAGCAGTTCTTC.

This chain joins TRBV18 and TRBJ2-7, with no clear D. Germline V gene data show CDR1 as KGHSH and CDR2 as LQKENI. The ends were cut back, 2 bases at V and 2 bases at J, with 7 bases in the middle. CDR3 size: 13 residues. CDR3 bases: TGTGCCAGCTCACCAGAGCCCACCTACGAGCAGTACTTC. Its translation is CASSPEPTYEQYF.

This sequence joins TRBV27 and TRBJ1-5, with D perhaps TRBD1 (6 bases). This CDR3 has 17 amino acids. Trimming took off 5 bases at V and 4 bases at J, with 21 bases between the two ends. Germline V gene data show CDR1 as MNHEY and CDR2 as SMNVEV (reference sequence). The CDR3 protein is CASSPGVGQGGNQPQHF. The DNA for the CDR3 is TGTGCCAGCAGTCCCGGAGTGGGGCAAGGGGGAAATCAGCCCCAGCATTTT.

CDR3 residues: CSATLRDEQFF. Written as DNA, the CDR3 is TGCAGTGCCACCCTCAGGGATGAGCAGTTCTTC. The V gene is TRBV20-1, the J gene TRBJ2-1, with D perhaps TRBD1 (5 bases). V shed 6 bases and J shed 8 bases, with 11 bases lying between them. This CDR3 is built from 11 residues. CDR1 DFQATT and CDR2 SNEGSKA come from the germline V gene (reference sequence).

This sequence joins TRBV4-1 and TRBJ2-3; 7 bases are a match to TRBD2. Unmatched junction bases numbered 12, after V lost 3 bases and J lost 3 bases. The CDR3 is made up of 17 amino acids. Germline CDR1 is MGHRA and CDR2 is YSYEKL. In DNA, the CDR3 is TGCGCCAGCAGCCATCCCCTTTCTAGCGGCCGTACAGATACGCAGTATTTT. Encoded protein: CASSHPLSSGRTDTQYF.

The chain employs TRBV5-4 and TRBJ2-7; 10 bases map to TRBD1. CDR3 size: 13 residues. With V trimmed by 5 bases and J by 6 bases, 5 bases remained unmatched. Per germline, CDR1 SGHNT and CDR2 YYREEE (reference sequence). As DNA, the CDR3 is TGTGCCAGCAGTCTGGACAGGGGGTCCGAGCAGTACTTC. Its translation: CASSLDRGSEQYF.

This clone was seen more than once but under ten times. This same CDR3 is encoded by further DNA sequences in the sample. The chain employs TRBV5-1 and TRBJ1-1; weak D call: TRBD1 (5 bases). The CDR3 loop spans 16 amino acids. Germline loops: CDR1 SGHRS, CDR2 YFSETQ. V was clipped by 3 bases and J by 0 bases, with 15 bases between them. The CDR3 sequence: CASSSRIGHVNTEAFF. CDR3 DNA sequence: TGCGCCAGCAGCTCTAGGATAGGACACGTGAACACTGAAGCTTTCTTT.

V and J are TRBV5-4 and TRBJ2-7, with a tentative D call TRBD1 (6 bases). This CDR3 spans 13 amino acids. Trimming took 4 bases from V and 0 from J, leaving 8 bases between them. CDR1 and CDR2 from the germline V gene are SGHNT and YYREEE (reference sequence). CDR3 sequence reads: CASSPDSSYEQYF. The CDR3 DNA follows: TGTGCCAGCAGCCCGGACAGCTCCTACGAGCAGTACTTC.

Only a few counts were recorded for this clone. This chain uses TRBV4-3 with TRBJ2-5; 8 bases map to TRBD2. CDR3 length: 17 residues. Trimming took 0 bases from V and 4 from J; bases not matched to a gene: 10. Per the germline V gene, CDR1 is LGHNA and CDR2 is YSLEER. CDR3 sequence: CASSQEISGDGRETQYF. CDR3 DNA: TGCGCCAGCAGCCAAGAGATTAGCGGGGATGGGAGAGAGACCCAGTACTTC.

The chain is built from TRBV28 and TRBJ2-2; D is perhaps TRBD1 (6 bases). Germline CDR1 reads MDHEN; CDR2 reads SYDVKM. The CDR3 extends over 13 amino acids. V lost 4 bases to trimming and J lost 6 bases, with 9 bases between them. The CDR3 DNA reads as TGTGCCAGCAGTTCCACAGGGTCCGGGGAGCTGTTTTTT. Translation gives CASSSTGSGELFF.

This clone showed up just a few times. V usage is TRBV11-2 and J usage is TRBJ2-3; 11 bases map to TRBD2. The CDR3 consists of 14 residues. Germline CDR1 SGHAT, CDR2 FQNNGV. V shed 1 base and J 11 bases; nucleotides not matched to a gene: 5. CDR3 loop: CASSLALAGVGQYF. Here the CDR3 DNA reads TGTGCCAGCAGCTTAGCACTAGCGGGAGTTGGGCAGTATTTT.

The chain couples TRBV4-3 to TRBJ1-2; no clear D. The CDR3 has 14 amino acids. Trimming took off 0 bases at V and 1 base at J, with 6 bases between the two ends. Germline loops: CDR1 LGHNA, CDR2 YSLEER. This CDR3 reads CASSQDEFNYGYTF. CDR3 sequence (DNA): TGCGCCAGCAGCCAAGATGAGTTTAACTATGGCTACACCTTC.

V usage is TRBV27 and J usage is TRBJ2-2; D might be TRBD2 (6 bases). This CDR3 comprises 13 residues. V lost 6 bases and J 4 bases, leaving 9 bases between the germline ends. Per germline, CDR1 MNHEY and CDR2 SMNVEV (reference sequence). The CDR3 spells CASRWGGTGELFF. The CDR3 DNA reads as TGTGCCAGCAGATGGGGAGGCACCGGGGAGCTGTTTTTT.

The chain uses TRBV9 and TRBJ1-1; D is possibly TRBD1 (5 bases). Trimming removed 3 bases at V and 4 bases at J, with 13 bases between. The CDR3 covers 14 residues. The V gene's germline CDR1 is SGDLS and CDR2 YYNGEE. CDR3 bases: TGTGCCAGCAGCGGCAGGGTGGTCGGCACTGAAGCTTTCTTT. It translates to CASSGRVVGTEAFF.

The V and J genes are TRBV11-2 and TRBJ1-2; TRBD1 might be the D (6 bases). V shed 0 bases and J shed 6 bases, with 17 bases lying between them. The CDR3 sequence is 16 residues long. CDR1 and CDR2 from the germline V gene are SGHAT and FQNNGV. CDR3 DNA sequence: TGTGCCAGCAGCTTAGATATTGACAGGTTTAGAGATGGCTACACCTTC. It encodes CASSLDIDRFRDGYTF. The whole variable domain, filled in from reference TRBV11-2 and TRBJ1-2, reads EAGVAQSPRYKIIEKRQSVAFWCNPISGHATLYWYQQILGQGPKLLIQFQNNGVVDDSQLPKDRFSAERLKGVDSTLKIQPAKLEDSAVYLCASSLDIDRFRDGYTFGSGTRLTVV.

This sequence joins TRBV7-9 and TRBJ1-2; TRBD1 is a possible D gene (5 bases). The CDR3 has 13 amino acids. The germline V gene encodes CDR1 SEHNR and CDR2 FQNEAQ (reference sequence). V lost 5 bases, J lost 5 bases, and 12 bases lay in between. The CDR3 loop reads CASSPIPGYGYTF. DNA for the CDR3: TGTGCCAGCAGCCCGATCCCAGGGTATGGCTACACCTTC.

This clone was recorded once. The rearrangement links TRBV7-9 to TRBJ1-2, with TRBD1 matching over 10 bases. This CDR3 is 15 amino acids long. Germline V gene lookup returns CDR1 SEHNR and CDR2 FQNEAQ (reference sequence). J gave up 3 bases and V 5 bases, and 6 bases lay outside the gene matches. The CDR3, as DNA: TGTGCCAGCAGCCAAAGACAGGGGGCTGACTATGGCTACACCTTC. Residues: CASSQRQGADYGYTF.

The genes are TRBV28 and TRBJ1-2, with 11 bases lining up with TRBD1. The CDR3 totals 15 residues. Trimming removed 7 bases from V and 4 bases from J; junction bases left unmatched: 8. Germline lookup yields CDR1 MDHEN and CDR2 SYDVKM. CDR3 nucleotide sequence: TGTGCCAGCACCAGGCCCGGGACAGGGGGCTATGGCTACACCTTC. Its protein is CASTRPGTGGYGYTF.

This rearrangement joins TRBV29-1 to TRBJ2-3, with a possible D match to TRBD2 (6 bases). Germline-derived CDR1 and CDR2 are SQVTM and ANQGSEA. V lost 1 base to trimming and J lost 1 base, with 12 bases between them. This CDR3 has 15 amino acids. CDR3 region: CSVEVTSLRTDTQYF. CDR3 in DNA: TGCAGCGTTGAAGTCACTAGCCTTCGCACAGATACGCAGTATTTT.

The chain joins TRBV9 to TRBJ1-4, with D perhaps TRBD1 (5 bases). Trimming stripped 0 bases from V and 3 bases from J, with 9 bases between. The length of the CDR3 is 15 residues. CDR1 and CDR2 (germline): SGDLS, YYNGEE. The CDR3 reads CASSVGTSSNEKLFF. Here the CDR3 DNA reads TGTGCCAGCAGCGTAGGGACATCCTCTAATGAAAAACTGTTTTTT.

This chain links TRBV19 with TRBJ1-2; D ambiguous. Trimming pared 4 bases from V and 4 bases from J, leaving 10 bases between. Germline V gene data show CDR1 as LNHDA and CDR2 as SQIVND (reference sequence). The CDR3 is made up of 13 amino acids. CDR3 sequence: CASSTGNFYGYTF. The CDR3 DNA follows: TGTGCCAGTAGTACGGGGAACTTCTATGGCTACACCTTC.

The chain joins TRBV28 to TRBJ1-4; the match to TRBD1 covers 7 bases. CDR3 length: 14 residues. Germline CDR1 reads MDHEN; CDR2 reads SYDVKM. Trimming cost V 7 bases and J 3 bases; bases outside gene matches: 5. As DNA, the CDR3 is TGTGCCAGCACCCCTCAGGGGGCTAATGAAAAACTGTTTTTT. This sequence encodes CASTPQGANEKLFF. The full variable domain, rest sourced from reference TRBV28 and TRBJ1-4, is DVKVTQSSRYLVKRTGEKVFLECVQDMDHENMFWYRQDPGLGLRLIYFSYDVKMKEKGDIPEGYSVSREKKERFSLILESASTNQTSMYLCASTPQGANEKLFFGSGTQLSVL.